This T cell receptor (beta chain) comes out of a study of identical twins. TCRdb reprocessed the 5' RACE reads via MiXCR and lists one record per CDR3 protein. The table lists 200,000 to 300,000 distinct CDR3 sequences, 10% to 13% of them singletons. Study-wide findings and caveats: Models came in too low on out-of-frame TCR alpha sharing in monozygotic twins. These conclusions were based on statistical analysis (cross-sectional, not following the same donors). Insertions were reduced in abundant cord blood beta clonotypes but not in memory repertoires.

On this clonotype: The antigen is unknown.

Germline CDR1 and CDR2: MDHEN and SYDVKM. The CDR3 contains 13 residues. Trimming removed 2 bases at V and 4 bases at J, with 7 bases between. This chain uses TRBV28 with TRBJ2-3; D remains ambiguous. Input material: memory T cells sorted from blood. This clonotype was obtained from a man aged 50 or older in good health. CDR3 residues: CASSLGSADTQYF. CDR3 in DNA: TGTGCCAGCAGTTTAGGCAGTGCAGATACGCAGTATTTT.